The clone carrying this TCR beta chain was seen many times. The time point here: pre-sensitization, week 0. Treatment specified: therapeutic diphenylcyclopropenone sensitization with weekly scalp DPC. V lost 1 base and J 5 bases, leaving 13 bases between the germline ends. Germline loops: CDR1 SGHDN, CDR2 FVKESK. The CDR3 is made up of 15 amino acids. TCRdb passed the RACE reads through MiXCR, listing each CDR3 protein once. The sample shows 60,000 to 70,000 distinct CDR3 sequences, approximately 9.9% of them seen only once. The sample belongs to a study of human T cells and chemical hapten exposure. The chain joins TRBV14 to TRBJ2-3, with D unclear. The input for sequencing was whole blood, taken in connection with sensitization to the hapten diphenylcyclopropenone (DPC). This TCR came from a woman in her forties or fifties with alopecia areata. Some clones in this sample may be carry-over from other donors' samples. CDR3 residues: CASSQGTAWGDTQYF. CDR3 DNA sequence: TGTGCCAGCAGCCAAGGTACAGCCTGGGGAGATACGCAGTATTTT.